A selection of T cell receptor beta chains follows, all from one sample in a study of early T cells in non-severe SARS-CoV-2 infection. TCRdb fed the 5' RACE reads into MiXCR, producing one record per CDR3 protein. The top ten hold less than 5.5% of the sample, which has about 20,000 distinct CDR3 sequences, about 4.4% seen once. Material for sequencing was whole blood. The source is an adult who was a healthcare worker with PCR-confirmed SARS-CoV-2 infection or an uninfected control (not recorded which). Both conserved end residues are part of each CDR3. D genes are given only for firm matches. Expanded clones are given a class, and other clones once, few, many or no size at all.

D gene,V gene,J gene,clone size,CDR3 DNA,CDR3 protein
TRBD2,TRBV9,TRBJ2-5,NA,TGTGCCAGCAGCGTAGGATGGGGAGGGTCTCTAGGTCAAGAGACCCAGTACTTC,CASSVGWGGSLGQETQYF
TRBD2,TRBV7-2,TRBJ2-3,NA,TGTGCCAGCAGCTCCACACTAGCGGGGGGAGGGCGAGATACGCAGTATTTT,CASSSTLAGGGRDTQYF
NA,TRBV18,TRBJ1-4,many,TGTGCCAGCTCACCTGTTACAGGCGTCCCATCAACTAATGAAAAACTGTTTTTT,CASSPVTGVPSTNEKLFF
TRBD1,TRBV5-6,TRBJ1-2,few,TGTGCCAGCAGCTTGGGGTTCATACCCGGGACAGGCTATGGCTACACCTTC,CASSLGFIPGTGYGYTF
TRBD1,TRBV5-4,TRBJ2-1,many,TGTGCCAGCAGCTCCGGACAGGGAGGATATGAGCAGTTCTTC,CASSSGQGGYEQFF
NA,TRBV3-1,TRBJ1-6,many,TGTGCCAGCAGCCAAGTTGGGTGGGATTCACCCCTCCACTTT,CASSQVGWDSPLHF
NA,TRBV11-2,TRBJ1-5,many,TGTGCCAGCAGCTTCATGGGTAGCAATCAGCCCCAGCATTTT,CASSFMGSNQPQHF
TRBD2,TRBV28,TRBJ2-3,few,TGTGCCAGCAGTTTATTGATTGCGGGAGGAAGCACAGATACGCAGTATTTT,CASSLLIAGGSTDTQYF
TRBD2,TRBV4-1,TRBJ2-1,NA,TGCGCCAGCAGCCAAGAACCTACTAGCGGGGGACCCAACAATGAGCAGTTCTTC,CASSQEPTSGGPNNEQFF
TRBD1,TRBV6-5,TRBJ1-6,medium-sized,TGTGCCAGCAGCTCACTACAGGGGATAGGTATCTCCCTCCACTTT,CASSSLQGIGISLHF
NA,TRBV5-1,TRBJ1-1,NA,TGCGCCAGCAGCTTGAACCCTTCCACCGGAGGAGCTGAAGCTTTCTTT,CASSLNPSTGGAEAFF
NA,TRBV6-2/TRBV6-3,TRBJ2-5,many,TGTGCCAGCAGTCGAGCGGAGGTCCAAGAGACCCAGTACTTC,CASSRAEVQETQYF
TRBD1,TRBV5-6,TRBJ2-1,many,TGTGCCAGCAGCTTGGCAGGACAGGGGGTCTACAATGAGCAGTTCTTC,CASSLAGQGVYNEQFF
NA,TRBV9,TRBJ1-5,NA,TGTGCCAGCAGCGTAGGGCCCAATCAGCCCCAGCATTTT,CASSVGPNQPQHF
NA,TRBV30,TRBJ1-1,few,TGTGCCTGGAGTGCGCTGTTGGGACTGAACACTGAAGCTTTCTTT,CAWSALLGLNTEAFF
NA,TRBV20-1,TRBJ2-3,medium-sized,TGCAGTGCTAGCACAGATACGCAGTATTTT,CSASTDTQYF
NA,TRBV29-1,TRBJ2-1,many,TGCAGCGTTGACCAGGGAGGCTCCTACAATGAGCAGTTCTTC,CSVDQGGSYNEQFF
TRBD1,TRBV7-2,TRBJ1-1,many,TGTGCCAGCAGCGGGGACAGGTCAAACACTGAAGCTTTCTTT,CASSGDRSNTEAFF
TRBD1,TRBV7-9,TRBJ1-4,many,TGTGCCAGCAGCTTAGACACAGGGGGCTTTGAAAAACTGTTTTTT,CASSLDTGGFEKLFF
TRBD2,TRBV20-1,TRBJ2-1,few,TGCAGTGCTAGAGTCGGACTAGTAAGAGGTGGAGATGAGCAGTTCTTC,CSARVGLVRGGDEQFF
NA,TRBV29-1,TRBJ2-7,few,TGCAGCGTTGTTCCGGGAGTGGGACCTTACGAGCAGTACTTC,CSVVPGVGPYEQYF
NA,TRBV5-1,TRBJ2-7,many,TGCGCCAGCAGCTTGCTCCCGGGGCGCTCCTACGAGCAGTACTTC,CASSLLPGRSYEQYF
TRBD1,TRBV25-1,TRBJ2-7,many,TGTGCCAACCGAAGTACAGGGGGTAGGTGCGAGCAGTACTTC,CANRSTGGRCEQYF
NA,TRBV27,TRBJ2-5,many,TGTGCCAGCCGGGACCTCCAAGAGACCCAGTACTTC,CASRDLQETQYF
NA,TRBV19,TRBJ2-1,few,TGTGCCAGTAGTACCAGACAGGCCGCTGAGCAGTTCTTC,CASSTRQAAEQFF
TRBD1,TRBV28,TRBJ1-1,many,TGTGCCAGCAGTCCCCCCGCAGGGGGTGGATGGACTGAAGCTTTCTTT,CASSPPAGGGWTEAFF
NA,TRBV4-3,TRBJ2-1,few,TGCGCCAGCAGCCAAGATAACGGGGGAACAGTAAACAATGAGCAGTTCTTC,CASSQDNGGTVNNEQFF
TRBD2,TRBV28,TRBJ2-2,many,TGTGCCAGCAGTTTATTCGGGCTTGTCGGCAGCGGGGGCACCGGGGAGCTGTTTTTT,CASSLFGLVGSGGTGELFF
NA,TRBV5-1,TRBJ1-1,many,TGCGCCAGCAGCCTAGGAGGCGCGGACACTGAAGCTTTCTTT,CASSLGGADTEAFF
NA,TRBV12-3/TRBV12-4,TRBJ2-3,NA,TGTGCCAGCAGTTTAGGGCAGAGCACAGATACGCAGTATTTT,CASSLGQSTDTQYF
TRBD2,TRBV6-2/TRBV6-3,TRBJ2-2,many,TGTGCCAGCAGCATAGCGGGAATCGGCACCGGGGAGCTGTTTTTT,CASSIAGIGTGELFF
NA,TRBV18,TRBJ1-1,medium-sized,TGTGCCAGCTCACCAAGAGATGGTACTGAAGCTTTCTTT,CASSPRDGTEAFF
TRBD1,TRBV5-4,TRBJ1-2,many,TGTGCCAGCAGCCCGGGACAGGCTGCACGGGGCTACACCTTC,CASSPGQAARGYTF
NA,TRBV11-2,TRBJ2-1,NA,TGTGCCAGCAGCCTCCACCGGGACACTGAGCAGTTCTTC,CASSLHRDTEQFF
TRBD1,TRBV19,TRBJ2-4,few,TGTGCCAGTAGTCCTCCTGTGACAGGGAACATTCAGTACTTC,CASSPPVTGNIQYF
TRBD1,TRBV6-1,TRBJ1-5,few,TGTGCCAGCAGTGAGGGGACAGAAAATCAGCCCCAGCATTTT,CASSEGTENQPQHF
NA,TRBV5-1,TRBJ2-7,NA,TGCGCCAGCAGCCCCGACAGCGCCCTGTTTGGGCAGTACTTC,CASSPDSALFGQYF
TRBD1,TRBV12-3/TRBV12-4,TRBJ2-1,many,TGTGCCAGCAGCACAAACACAGGGGTCAATGAGCAGTTCTTC,CASSTNTGVNEQFF
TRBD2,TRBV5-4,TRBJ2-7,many,TGTGCCAGCAGCCCCGCGGGGGGAATAAGCTCCTACGAGCAGTACTTC,CASSPAGGISSYEQYF
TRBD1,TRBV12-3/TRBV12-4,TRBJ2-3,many,TGTGCCAGCAGTTTAGTTCTGGGACAGAGAACAGATACGCAGTATTTT,CASSLVLGQRTDTQYF
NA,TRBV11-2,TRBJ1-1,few,TGTGCCAGCAGCTTAGCCAGAACCTACACTGAAGCTTTCTTT,CASSLARTYTEAFF
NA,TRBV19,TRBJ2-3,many,TGTGCCAGTAGTATAAGGGGGATATCGGTCAGCACAGATACGCAGTATTTT,CASSIRGISVSTDTQYF
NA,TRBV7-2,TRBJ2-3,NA,TGTGCCAGCAGCTTAAGTGGGGTCACAGATACGCAGTATTTT,CASSLSGVTDTQYF
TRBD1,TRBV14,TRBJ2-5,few,TGTGCCAGCAGCCCCTTAATGGCAGGGGGCGGGGAGACCCAGTACTTC,CASSPLMAGGGETQYF
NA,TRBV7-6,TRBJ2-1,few,TGTGCCAGCAGCTTATTTGCCAGGACCCTAGAGGGCAATGAGCAGTTCTTC,CASSLFARTLEGNEQFF
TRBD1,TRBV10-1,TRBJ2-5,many,TGCGCCACGACTCCAGACAGGGGTAGGTCTCTTCGAGAGACCCAGTACTTC,CATTPDRGRSLRETQYF
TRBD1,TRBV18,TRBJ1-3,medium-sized,TGTGCCAGCTCACGGCCGGCCCCAGGGACAGATTCTGGAAACACCATATATTTT,CASSRPAPGTDSGNTIYF
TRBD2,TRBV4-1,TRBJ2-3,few,TGCGCCAGCAGGTTTAGCGGGACTAGCACAGATACGCAGTATTTT,CASRFSGTSTDTQYF
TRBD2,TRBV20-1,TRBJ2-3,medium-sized,TGCAGTGCAGAGGGAGGGGGCACAGATACGCAGTATTTT,CSAEGGGTDTQYF
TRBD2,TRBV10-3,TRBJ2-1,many,TGTGCCATCAGTGCCCCGACTGGCGGGGGTAGTCATGAGCAGTTCTTC,CAISAPTGGGSHEQFF
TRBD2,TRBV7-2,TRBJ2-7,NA,TGTGCCAGCAGCTTAGCGGGGGGGGCCTACGAGCAGTACTTC,CASSLAGGAYEQYF
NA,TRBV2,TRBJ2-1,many,TGTGCCAGCAGTCCGGGACTCAGCTCCTACAATGAGCAGTTCTTC,CASSPGLSSYNEQFF
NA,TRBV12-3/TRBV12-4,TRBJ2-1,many,TGTGCCAGCGGGTTACGATTGGAGCAGTTCTTC,CASGLRLEQFF
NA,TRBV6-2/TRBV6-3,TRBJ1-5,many,TGTGCCAGCAGTTGGCAAACAGGGAAGGGCAATCAGCCCCAGCATTTT,CASSWQTGKGNQPQHF
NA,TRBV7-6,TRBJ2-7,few,TGTGCCAGCAGCTTAGAGGTAGAGGGAAATCATCAGTACTTC,CASSLEVEGNHQYF
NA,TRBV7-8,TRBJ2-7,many,TGTGCCAGCAGCCGCGAGGAGGAGCAGTACTTC,CASSREEEQYF
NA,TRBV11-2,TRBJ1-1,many,TGTGCCAGCAGCTTATTAGATGAAGCTTTCTTT,CASSLLDEAFF
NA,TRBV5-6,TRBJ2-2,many,TGTGCCAGCAGCTTGTGGATCCGACGGGGGGAGCTGTTTTTT,CASSLWIRRGELFF
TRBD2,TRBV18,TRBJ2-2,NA,TGTGCCAGCTCACGGACGGGAGGGAACACCGGGGAGCTGTTTTTT,CASSRTGGNTGELFF